This T cell receptor (beta chain) was profiled in a study of Ad26.COV2.S vaccination and SARS-CoV-2 variants. Noted treatment: some 20 received Ad26.COV2.S at low or high dose, single or two shots; about 5 received placebo; per-sample allocation not given. After the first vaccine or placebo injection, samples were drawn on day 63. This vaccine is an Ad26 vector that expresses the Wuhan-strain SARS-CoV-2 spike. This table comes from immunoSEQ multiplex PCR, and its TCRdb copy is limited to in-frame clones, with some not included. This table has about 480,000 clones, roughly nine tenths appearing once. V lost 3 bases, J lost 0 bases, and 3 bases lay in between. There are 12 residues in the CDR3. Concerning this clone: Its specificity is not known.

The study, taken as a whole, reports: Ad26.COV2.S recipients had broader spike-specific TCRs (P = 0.0014).

The rearrangement uses TRBV12-3 or TRBV12-4 and TRBJ2-7; D remains unclear. The clonotype originates from a person between 18 and 65 years old who received the Ad26.COV2.S COVID-19 vaccine or a placebo. Sequencing used peripheral blood, obtained in a trial of Ad26.COV2.S vaccine versus placebo. The DNA of the CDR3 is TGTGCCAGCAGTTTTCTCTCCTACGAGCAGTACTTC. This translates into CASSFLSYEQYF.